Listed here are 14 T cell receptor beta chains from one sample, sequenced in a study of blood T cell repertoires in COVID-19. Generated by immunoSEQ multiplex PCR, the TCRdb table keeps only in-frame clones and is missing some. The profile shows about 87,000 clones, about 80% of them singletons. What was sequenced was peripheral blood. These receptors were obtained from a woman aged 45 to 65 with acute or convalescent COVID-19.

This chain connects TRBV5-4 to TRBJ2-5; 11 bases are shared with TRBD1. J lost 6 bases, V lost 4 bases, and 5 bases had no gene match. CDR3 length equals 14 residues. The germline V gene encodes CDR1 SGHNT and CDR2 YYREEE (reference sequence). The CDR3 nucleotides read TGTGCCAGCAGCCCCGGGACAGGGGGAAAGACCCAGTACTTC. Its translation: CASSPGTGGKTQYF.

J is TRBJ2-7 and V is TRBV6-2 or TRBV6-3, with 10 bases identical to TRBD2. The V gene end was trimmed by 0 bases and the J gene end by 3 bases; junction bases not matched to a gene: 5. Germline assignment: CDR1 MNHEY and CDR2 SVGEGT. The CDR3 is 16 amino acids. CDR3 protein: CASSYSGAGGRYEQYF. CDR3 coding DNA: TGTGCCAGCAGTTACTCAGGAGCGGGGGGGCGCTACGAGCAGTACTTC.

CDR3 DNA sequence: TGTGCCAGCAGTTTGGACACAACCAATTCACCCCTCCACTTT. The encoded protein is CASSLDTTNSPLHF. The chain recombines TRBV28 with TRBJ1-6; a possible D gene is TRBD1 (5 bases). The CDR3 consists of 14 residues. Germline-derived CDR1 and CDR2 are MDHEN and SYDVKM. V was pared by 3 bases and J by 7 bases, with 10 bases between.

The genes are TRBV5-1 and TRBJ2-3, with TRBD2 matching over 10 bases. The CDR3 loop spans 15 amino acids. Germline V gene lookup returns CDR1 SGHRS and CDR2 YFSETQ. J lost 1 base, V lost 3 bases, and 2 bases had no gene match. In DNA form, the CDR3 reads TGCGCCAGCAGCTCAGGACTAGCGGGCACAGATACGCAGTATTTT. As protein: CASSSGLAGTDTQYF.

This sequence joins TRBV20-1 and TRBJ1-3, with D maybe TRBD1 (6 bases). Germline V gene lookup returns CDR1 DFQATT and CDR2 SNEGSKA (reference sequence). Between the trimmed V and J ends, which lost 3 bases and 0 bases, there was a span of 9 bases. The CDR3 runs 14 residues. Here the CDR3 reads CSASRDNSGNTIYF. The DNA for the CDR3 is TGCAGTGCTAGTCGGGACAACTCTGGAAACACCATATATTTT.

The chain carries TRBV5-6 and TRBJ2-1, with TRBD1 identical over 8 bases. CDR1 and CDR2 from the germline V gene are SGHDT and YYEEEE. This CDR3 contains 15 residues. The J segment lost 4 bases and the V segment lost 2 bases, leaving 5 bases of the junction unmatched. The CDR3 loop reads CASSFTGTGYNEQFF. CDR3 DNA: TGTGCCAGCAGCTTCACCGGGACAGGATACAATGAGCAGTTCTTC.

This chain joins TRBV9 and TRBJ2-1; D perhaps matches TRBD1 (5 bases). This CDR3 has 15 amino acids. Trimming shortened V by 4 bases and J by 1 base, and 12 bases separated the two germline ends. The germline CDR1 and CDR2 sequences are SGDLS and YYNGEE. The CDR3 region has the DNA TGTGCCAGCAGCCCCCCCCCAGGGTCCTACAATGAGCAGTTCTTC. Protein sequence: CASSPPPGSYNEQFF.

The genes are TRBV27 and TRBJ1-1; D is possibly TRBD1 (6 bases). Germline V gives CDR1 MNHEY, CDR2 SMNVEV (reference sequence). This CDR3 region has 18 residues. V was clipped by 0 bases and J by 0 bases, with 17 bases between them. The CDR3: CASSLSYAGAPMNTEAFF. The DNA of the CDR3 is TGTGCCAGCAGTTTATCTTACGCAGGGGCCCCCATGAACACTGAAGCTTTCTTT.

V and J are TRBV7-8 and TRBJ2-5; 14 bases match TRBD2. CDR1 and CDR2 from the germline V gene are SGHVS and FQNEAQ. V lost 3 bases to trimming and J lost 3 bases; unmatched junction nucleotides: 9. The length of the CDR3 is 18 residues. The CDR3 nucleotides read TGTGCCAGCAGCTTCCGACTAGCGGGGGGGCTAGCAAAAGAGACCCAGTACTTC. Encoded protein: CASSFRLAGGLAKETQYF.

The CDR3 coding sequence is TGTGCCAGCAGCCAGGGAGGAGGAAACACCATATATTTT. Translating gives CASSQGGGNTIYF. V is TRBV3-1 (or the pseudogene TRBV3-2) and J is TRBJ1-3, with D unclear. The CDR3 contains 13 residues. Trimming stripped 3 bases from V and 4 bases from J, with 7 bases between. Germline CDR1 LGHDT, CDR2 YNNKEL (reference sequence).

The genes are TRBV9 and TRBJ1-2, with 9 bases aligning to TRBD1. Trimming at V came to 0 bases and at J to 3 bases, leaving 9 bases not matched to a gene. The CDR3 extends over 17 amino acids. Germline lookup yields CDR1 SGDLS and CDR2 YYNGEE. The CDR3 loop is CASSVATGGANDYGYTF. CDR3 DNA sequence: TGTGCCAGCAGCGTAGCCACAGGGGGCGCAAACGACTATGGCTACACCTTC.

The CDR3, as DNA: TGCGCCAGCAGCCCCGGCAGGGGAGATACGCAGTATTTT. It specifies CASSPGRGDTQYF. V and J are TRBV4-1 and TRBJ2-3, with D possibly TRBD1 on 6 matching bases. Germline CDR1 is MGHRA and CDR2 is YSYEKL. V lost 4 bases and J 5 bases, leaving 10 bases between the germline ends. The CDR3 extends over 13 amino acids.

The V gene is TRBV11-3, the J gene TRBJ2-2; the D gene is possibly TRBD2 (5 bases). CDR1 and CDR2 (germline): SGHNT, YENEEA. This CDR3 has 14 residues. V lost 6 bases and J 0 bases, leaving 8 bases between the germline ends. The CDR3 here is CASREASNTGELFF. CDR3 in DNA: TGTGCCAGCAGGGAGGCCTCGAACACCGGGGAGCTGTTTTTT. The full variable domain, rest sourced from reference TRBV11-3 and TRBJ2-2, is EAGVVQSPRYKIIEKKQPVAFWCNPISGHNTLYWYLQNLGQGPELLIRYENEEAVDDSQLPKDRFSAERLKGVDSTLKIQPAELGDSAVYLCASREASNTGELFFGEGSRLTVL.

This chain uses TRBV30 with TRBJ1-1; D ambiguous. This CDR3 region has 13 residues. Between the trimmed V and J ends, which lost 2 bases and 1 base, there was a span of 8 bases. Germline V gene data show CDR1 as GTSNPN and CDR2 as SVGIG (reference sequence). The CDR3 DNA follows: TGTGCCTGGAGTACCACAGAGAACACTGAAGCTTTCTTT. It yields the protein CAWSTTENTEAFF.